This T cell receptor beta chain is from a study of early T cells in non-severe SARS-CoV-2 infection. As for the study in general: The authors sequenced bulk RNA from unsorted whole blood, leaving chains unpaired. Study-wide findings and caveats: The VDJdb matching leaned toward anti-spike CD8 responses and overlooked private and CD4 specificities.

On this clonotype itself: Its antigen is unknown.

Attached unique molecular identifiers marked individual cDNA molecules. TCRdb independently ran MiXCR on the 5' RACE reads; one entry per CDR3 protein. The sample has about 48,000 distinct CDR3 sequences; approximately 9.4% are singletons. Sequencing used whole blood. This TCR derives from an adult who was a healthcare worker with PCR-confirmed SARS-CoV-2 infection or an uninfected control (not recorded which).

CDR3 sequence: CSVERRRTEQFF. CDR3 sequence (DNA): TGCAGCGTTGAACGTCGCAGGACGGAGCAGTTCTTC. The gene calls are TRBV29-1 and TRBJ2-1; D is uncertain. The V end lost 2 bases, the J end lost 10 bases, and 12 bases lay between the germline ends. The CDR3 length is 12 residues. CDR1 is SQVTM, CDR2 ANQGSEA, per germline.